The clone carrying this T cell receptor beta chain was seen only a few times. TCRdb reprocessed the RT-PCR reads via MiXCR and lists one record per CDR3 protein. The sample has roughly 150,000 distinct CDR3 sequences; approximately 25% are singletons. This CDR3 comprises 12 residues. Germline V gene sequence: CDR1 SGHRS, CDR2 YFSETQ. With 5 bases removed from V and 8 bases from J, the gap between germline ends came to 13 bases. The source of the sample is a study of patients and donors after allogeneic stem cell transplantation. The clonotype was recovered from a human donor who was either an allogeneic HSCT recipient or a stem cell or donor lymphocyte infusion donor (not recorded which). It is not recorded whose cells these are; they may come from a transplant donor. The rearrangement links TRBV5-1 to TRBJ1-2; D is undetermined. Sequenced sample: blood, either unsorted or a sorted T cell fraction (not recorded which). CDR3 region: CASRRAVRGYTF. The CDR3 coding sequence is TGCGCCAGCAGAAGGGCGGTGAGGGGCTACACCTTC. Full variable domain (rest looked up from reference TRBV5-1 and TRBJ1-2): KAGVTQTPRYLIKTRGQQVTLSCSPISGHRSVSWYQQTPGQGLQFLFEYFSETQRNKGNFPGRFSGRQFSNSRSEMNVSTLELGDSALYLCASRRAVRGYTFGSGTRLTVV.